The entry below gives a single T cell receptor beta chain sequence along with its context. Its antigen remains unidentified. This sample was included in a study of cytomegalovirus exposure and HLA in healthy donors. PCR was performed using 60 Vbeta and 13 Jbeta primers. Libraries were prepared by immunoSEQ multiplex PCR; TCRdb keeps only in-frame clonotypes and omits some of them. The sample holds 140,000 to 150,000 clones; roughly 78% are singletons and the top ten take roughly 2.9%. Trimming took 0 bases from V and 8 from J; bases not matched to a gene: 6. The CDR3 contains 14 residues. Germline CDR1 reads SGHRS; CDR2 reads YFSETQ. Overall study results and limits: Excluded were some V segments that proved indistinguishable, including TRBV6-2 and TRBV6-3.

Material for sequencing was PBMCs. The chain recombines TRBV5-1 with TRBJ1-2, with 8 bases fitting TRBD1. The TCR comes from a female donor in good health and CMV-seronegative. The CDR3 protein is CASSLAEQGGGYTF. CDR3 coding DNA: TGCGCCAGCAGCTTGGCTGAACAGGGGGGCGGCTACACCTTC.